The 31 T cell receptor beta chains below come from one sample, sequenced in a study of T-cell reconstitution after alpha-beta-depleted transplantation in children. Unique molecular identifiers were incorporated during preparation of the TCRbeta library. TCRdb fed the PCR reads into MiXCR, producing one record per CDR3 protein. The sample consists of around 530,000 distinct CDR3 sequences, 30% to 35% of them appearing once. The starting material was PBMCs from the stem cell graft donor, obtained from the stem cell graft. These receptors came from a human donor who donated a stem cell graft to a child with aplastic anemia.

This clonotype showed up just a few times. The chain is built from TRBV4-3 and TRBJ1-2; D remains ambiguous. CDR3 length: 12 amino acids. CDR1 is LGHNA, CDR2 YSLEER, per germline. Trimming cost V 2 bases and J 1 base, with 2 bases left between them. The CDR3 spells CASSQNNYGYTF. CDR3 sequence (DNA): TGCGCCAGCAGCCAAAATAACTATGGCTACACCTTC.

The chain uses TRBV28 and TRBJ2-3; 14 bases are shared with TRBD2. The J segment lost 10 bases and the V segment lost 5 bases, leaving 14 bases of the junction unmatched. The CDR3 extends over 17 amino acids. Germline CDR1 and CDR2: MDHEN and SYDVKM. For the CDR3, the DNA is TGTGCCAGCAGTCTACAAGGACTAGCGGGAGGAGAAGGCGCGCAGTATTTT. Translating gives CASSLQGLAGGEGAQYF.

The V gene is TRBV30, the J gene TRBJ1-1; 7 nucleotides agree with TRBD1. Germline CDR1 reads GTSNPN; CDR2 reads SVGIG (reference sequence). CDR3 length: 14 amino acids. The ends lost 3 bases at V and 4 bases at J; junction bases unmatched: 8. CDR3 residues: CAWSAIRGATEAFF. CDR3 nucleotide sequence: TGTGCCTGGAGCGCAATCAGGGGGGCCACTGAAGCTTTCTTT. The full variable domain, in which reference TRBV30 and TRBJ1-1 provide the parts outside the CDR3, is SQTIHQWPATLVQPVGSPLSLECTVEGTSNPNLYWYRQAAGRGLQLLFYSVGIGQISSEVPQNLSASRPQDRQFILSSKKLLLSDSGFYLCAWSAIRGATEAFFGQGTRLTVV.

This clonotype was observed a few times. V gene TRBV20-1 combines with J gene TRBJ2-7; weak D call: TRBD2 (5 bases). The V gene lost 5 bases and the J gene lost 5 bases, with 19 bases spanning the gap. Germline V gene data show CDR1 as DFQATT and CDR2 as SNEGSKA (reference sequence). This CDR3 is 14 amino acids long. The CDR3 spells CSAGRGYYRDEQYF. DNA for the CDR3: TGCAGTGCTGGCCGAGGGTACTACCGGGACGAGCAGTACTTC.

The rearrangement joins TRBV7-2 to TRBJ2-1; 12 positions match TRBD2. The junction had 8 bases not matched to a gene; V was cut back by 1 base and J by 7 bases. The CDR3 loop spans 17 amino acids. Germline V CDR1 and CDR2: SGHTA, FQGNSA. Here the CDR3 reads CASSLVEPGLAGNEQFF. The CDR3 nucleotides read TGTGCCAGCAGCTTAGTAGAACCGGGACTAGCGGGTAATGAGCAGTTCTTC.

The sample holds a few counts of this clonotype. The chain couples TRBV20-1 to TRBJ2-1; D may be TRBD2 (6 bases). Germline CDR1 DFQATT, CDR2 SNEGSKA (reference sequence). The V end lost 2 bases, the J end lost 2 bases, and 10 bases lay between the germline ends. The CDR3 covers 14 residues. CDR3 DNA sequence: TGCAGTGCTAGATTGGTAGCGGCCTACAATGAGCAGTTCTTC. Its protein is CSARLVAAYNEQFF.

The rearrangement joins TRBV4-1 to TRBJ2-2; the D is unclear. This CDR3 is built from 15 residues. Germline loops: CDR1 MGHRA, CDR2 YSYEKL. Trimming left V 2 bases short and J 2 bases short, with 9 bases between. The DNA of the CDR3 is TGCGCCAGCAGCCAACAGGACGGAAACACCGGGGAGCTGTTTTTT. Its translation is CASSQQDGNTGELFF.

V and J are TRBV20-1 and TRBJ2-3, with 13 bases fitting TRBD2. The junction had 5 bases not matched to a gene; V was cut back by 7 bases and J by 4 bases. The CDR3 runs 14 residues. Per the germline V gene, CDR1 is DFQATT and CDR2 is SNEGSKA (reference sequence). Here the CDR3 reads CSVLAGGPSDTQYF. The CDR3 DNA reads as TGCAGTGTACTAGCGGGAGGGCCTTCAGATACGCAGTATTTT.

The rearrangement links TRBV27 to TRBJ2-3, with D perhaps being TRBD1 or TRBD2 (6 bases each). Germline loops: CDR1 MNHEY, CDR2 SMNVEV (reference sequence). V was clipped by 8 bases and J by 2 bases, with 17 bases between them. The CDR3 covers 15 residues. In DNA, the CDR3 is TGTGCCAGCCTCACTAGGGGGGAAGCCACAGATACGCAGTATTTT. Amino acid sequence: CASLTRGEATDTQYF.

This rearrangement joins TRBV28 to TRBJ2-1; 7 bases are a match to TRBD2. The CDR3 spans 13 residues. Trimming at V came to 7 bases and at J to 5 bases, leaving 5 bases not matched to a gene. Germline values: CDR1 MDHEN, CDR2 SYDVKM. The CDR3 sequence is CASIRGRDNEQFF. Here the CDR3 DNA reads TGTGCCAGCATAAGAGGGAGGGACAATGAGCAGTTCTTC.

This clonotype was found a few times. CDR3 bases: TGTGCCACCAGCAGAGTGAGACTGAGAGGGCAGGGAGGGACTGAAGCTTTCTTT. This sequence encodes CATSRVRLRGQGGTEAFF. This chain uses TRBV15 with TRBJ1-1, with D possibly TRBD1 on 5 matching bases. V gave up 1 base and J gave up 5 bases, with 23 bases separating them. Germline CDR1 LNHNV, CDR2 YYDKDF (reference sequence). CDR3 length: 18 residues.

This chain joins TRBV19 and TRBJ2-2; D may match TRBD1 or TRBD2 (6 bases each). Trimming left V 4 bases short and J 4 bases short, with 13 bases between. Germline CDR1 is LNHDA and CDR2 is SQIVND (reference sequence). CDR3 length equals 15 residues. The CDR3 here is CASSRGARGTGELFF. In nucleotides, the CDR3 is TGTGCCAGTAGTAGGGGGGCGCGTGGCACCGGGGAGCTGTTTTTT.

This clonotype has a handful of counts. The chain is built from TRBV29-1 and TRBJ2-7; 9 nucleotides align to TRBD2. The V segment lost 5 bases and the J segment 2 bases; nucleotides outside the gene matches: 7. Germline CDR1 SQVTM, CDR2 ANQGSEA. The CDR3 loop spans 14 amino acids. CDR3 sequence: CSVPASGVAYEQYF. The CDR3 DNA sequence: TGCAGCGTTCCCGCTAGCGGGGTTGCCTACGAGCAGTACTTC.

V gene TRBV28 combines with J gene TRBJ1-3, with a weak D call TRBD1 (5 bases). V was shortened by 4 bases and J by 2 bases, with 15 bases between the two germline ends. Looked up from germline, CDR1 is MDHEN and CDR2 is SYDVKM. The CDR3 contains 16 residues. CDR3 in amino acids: CASSSDRMLTGNTIYF. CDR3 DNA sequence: TGTGCCAGCAGTTCAGACAGAATGCTTACTGGAAACACCATATATTTT.

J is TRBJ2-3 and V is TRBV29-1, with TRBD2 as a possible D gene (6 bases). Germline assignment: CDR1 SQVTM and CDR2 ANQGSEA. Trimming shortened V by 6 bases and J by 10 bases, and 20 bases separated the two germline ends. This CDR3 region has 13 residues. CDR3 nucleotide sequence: TGCAGCGTCCCGCGGCGGGAACGATGGGCGCAGTATTTT. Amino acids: CSVPRRERWAQYF.

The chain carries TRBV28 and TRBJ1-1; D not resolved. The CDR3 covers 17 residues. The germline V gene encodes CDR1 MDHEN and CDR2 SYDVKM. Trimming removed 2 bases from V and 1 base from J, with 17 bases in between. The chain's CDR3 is CASSLLGGSRWNTEAFF. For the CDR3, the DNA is TGTGCCAGCAGTTTACTTGGCGGAAGTCGGTGGAACACTGAAGCTTTCTTT.

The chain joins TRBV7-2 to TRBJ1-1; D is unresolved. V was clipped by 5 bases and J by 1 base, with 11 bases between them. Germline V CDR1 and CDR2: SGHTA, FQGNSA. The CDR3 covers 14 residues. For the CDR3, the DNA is TGTGCCAGCAGCCTTCTAAATAAGAACACTGAAGCTTTCTTT. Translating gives CASSLLNKNTEAFF.

In nucleotides, the CDR3 is TGTGCCACCAGCAGAGTACAGGGAGGTTTTCAGCCCCAGCATTTT. Its translation is CATSRVQGGFQPQHF. The J gene is TRBJ1-5, the V gene TRBV15; possibly TRBD1 for D (6 bases). Trimming shortened V by 1 base and J by 6 bases, and 13 bases separated the two germline ends. This CDR3 contains 15 residues. The germline V gene has CDR1 LNHNV and CDR2 YYDKDF (reference sequence).

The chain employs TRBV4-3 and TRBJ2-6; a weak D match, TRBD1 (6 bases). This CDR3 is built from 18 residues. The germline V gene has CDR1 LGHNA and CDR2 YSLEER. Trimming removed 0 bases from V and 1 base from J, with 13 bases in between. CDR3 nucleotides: TGCGCCAGCAGCCAAGATGGGGGCTTGGGTTCTGGGGCCAACGTCCTGACTTTC. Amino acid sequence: CASSQDGGLGSGANVLTF.

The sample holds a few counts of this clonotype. The CDR3 spells CSATGWSTGELFF. The CDR3 DNA is TGCAGCGCTACAGGGTGGAGCACCGGGGAGCTGTTTTTT. The V gene is TRBV29-1, the J gene TRBJ2-2; possible D gene TRBD1, 6 bases. The CDR3 has 13 amino acids. Germline lookup yields CDR1 SQVTM and CDR2 ANQGSEA. Trimming stripped 7 bases from V and 4 bases from J, with 13 bases between.

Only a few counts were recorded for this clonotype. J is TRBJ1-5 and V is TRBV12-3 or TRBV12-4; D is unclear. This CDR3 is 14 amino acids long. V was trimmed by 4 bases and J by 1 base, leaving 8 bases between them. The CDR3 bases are TGTGCCAGCAGTTGGTCAGAGAGCAATCAGCCCCAGCATTTT. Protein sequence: CASSWSESNQPQHF.

The CDR3 coding sequence is TGTGCCAACCGGGCCGGAGACACAGATACGCAGTATTTT. Translating gives CANRAGDTDTQYF. V and J are TRBV10-3 and TRBJ2-3; D is unresolved. Germline values: CDR1 ENHRY, CDR2 SYGVKD. The V end lost 10 bases, the J end lost 2 bases, and 13 bases lay between the germline ends. The CDR3 runs to 13 residues.

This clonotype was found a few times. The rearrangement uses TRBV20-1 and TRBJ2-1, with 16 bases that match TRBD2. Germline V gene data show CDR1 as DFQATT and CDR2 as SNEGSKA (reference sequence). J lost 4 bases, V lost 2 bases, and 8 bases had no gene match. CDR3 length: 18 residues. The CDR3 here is CSARTGLAGGPGYNEQFF. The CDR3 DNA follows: TGCAGTGCTAGAACGGGACTAGCGGGAGGGCCGGGATACAATGAGCAGTTCTTC.

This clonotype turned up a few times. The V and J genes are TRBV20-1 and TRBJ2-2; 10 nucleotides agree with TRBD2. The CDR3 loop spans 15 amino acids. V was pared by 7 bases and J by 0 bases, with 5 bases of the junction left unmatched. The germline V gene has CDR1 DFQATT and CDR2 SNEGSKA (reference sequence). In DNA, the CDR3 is TGCAGTGGTGCTAGCGGGGGTACGAACACCGGGGAGCTGTTTTTT. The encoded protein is CSGASGGTNTGELFF.

CDR3 residues: CSATGGGIGELFF. In DNA form, the CDR3 reads TGCAGCGCGACAGGGGGAGGTATCGGGGAGCTGTTTTTT. The chain recombines TRBV29-1 with TRBJ2-2; TRBD1 aligns across 9 bases. The CDR3 is 13 amino acids. V gave up 7 bases and J gave up 7 bases; unmatched junction bases: 7. Germline loops: CDR1 SQVTM, CDR2 ANQGSEA.

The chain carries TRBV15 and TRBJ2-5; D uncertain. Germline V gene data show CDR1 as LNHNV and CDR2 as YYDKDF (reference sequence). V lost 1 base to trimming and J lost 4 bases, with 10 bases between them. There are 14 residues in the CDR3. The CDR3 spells CATSRGRMGETQYF. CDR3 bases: TGTGCCACCAGCAGAGGCAGGATGGGAGAGACCCAGTACTTC. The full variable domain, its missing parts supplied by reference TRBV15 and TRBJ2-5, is DAMVIQNPRYQVTQFGKPVTLSCSQTLNHNVMYWYQQKSSQAPKLLFHYYDKDFNNEADTPDNFQSRRPNTSFCFLDIRSPGLGDTAMYLCATSRGRMGETQYFGPGTRLLVL.

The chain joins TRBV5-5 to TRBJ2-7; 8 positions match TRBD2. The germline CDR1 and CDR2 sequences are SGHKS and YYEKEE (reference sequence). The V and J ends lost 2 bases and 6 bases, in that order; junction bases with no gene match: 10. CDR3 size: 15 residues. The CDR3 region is CASSFLLAALAEQYF. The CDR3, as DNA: TGTGCCAGCAGCTTTTTACTAGCGGCCCTCGCCGAGCAGTACTTC. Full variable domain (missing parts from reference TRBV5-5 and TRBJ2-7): DAGVTQSPTHLIKTRGQQVTLRCSPISGHKSVSWYQQVLGQGPQFIFQYYEKEERGRGNFPDRFSARQFPNYSSELNVNALLLGDSALYLCASSFLLAALAEQYFGPGTRLTVT.

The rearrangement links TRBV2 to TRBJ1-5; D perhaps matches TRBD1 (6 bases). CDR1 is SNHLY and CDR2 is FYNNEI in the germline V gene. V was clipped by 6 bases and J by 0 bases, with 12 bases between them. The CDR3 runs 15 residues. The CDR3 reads CASSDLGGSNQPQHF. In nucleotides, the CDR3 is TGTGCCAGCAGCGACCTAGGGGGTAGCAATCAGCCCCAGCATTTT. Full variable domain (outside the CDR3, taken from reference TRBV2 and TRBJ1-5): EPEVTQTPSHQVTQMGQEVILRCVPISNHLYFYWYRQILGQKVEFLVSFYNNEISEKSEIFDDQFSVERPDGSNFTLKIRSTKLEDSAMYFCASSDLGGSNQPQHFGDGTRLSIL.

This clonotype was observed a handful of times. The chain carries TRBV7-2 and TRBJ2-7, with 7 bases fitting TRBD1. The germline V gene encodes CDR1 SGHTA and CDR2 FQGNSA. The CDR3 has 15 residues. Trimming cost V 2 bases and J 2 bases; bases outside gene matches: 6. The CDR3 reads CASSLTGVGAYEQYF. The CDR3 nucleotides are TGTGCCAGCAGCTTAACAGGGGTAGGCGCCTACGAGCAGTACTTC.

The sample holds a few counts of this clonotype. Written as DNA, the CDR3 is TGTGCCAGCAGTTGGGGGTCGGTGGGCGAGCAGTTCTTC. Its translation: CASSWGSVGEQFF. The V gene is TRBV6-2 or TRBV6-3, the J gene TRBJ2-1; D might be TRBD1 or TRBD2, each matching 5 bases. Germline-derived CDR1 and CDR2 are MNHEY and SVGEGT. CDR3 length: 13 residues. Trimming took 4 bases from V and 10 from J, leaving 14 bases between them.

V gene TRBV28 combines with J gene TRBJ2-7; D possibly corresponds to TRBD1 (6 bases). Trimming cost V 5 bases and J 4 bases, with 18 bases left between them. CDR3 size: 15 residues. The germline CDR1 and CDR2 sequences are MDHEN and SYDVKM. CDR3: CASSTRDRFPYEQYF. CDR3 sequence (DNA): TGTGCCAGCAGTACGCGTGACAGGTTCCCGTACGAGCAGTACTTC.